The clone carrying this TCR beta chain was observed once. The data are from a study of shared clonotypes between healthy human individuals. The table came from immunoSEQ multiplex PCR; TCRdb's copy has only in-frame clones and leaves some out. The sample holds millions of clones, approximately 95% seen once. Trimming took 6 bases from V and 7 from J, leaving 16 bases between them. The CDR3 loop spans 14 amino acids. Per the germline V gene, CDR1 is MDHEN and CDR2 is SYDVKM. The receptor's source is a young man in good health. This chain connects TRBV28 to TRBJ1-5; the D gene is possibly TRBD1 (5 bases). Sample: naive CD4+ T cells sorted from blood. Subset specified: CD45RA+ positively selected. The CDR3 DNA follows: TGTGCCAGCAGACATTTTGGGGGGTACCAGCCCCAGCATTTT. Its translation: CASRHFGGYQPQHF.